This T cell receptor (beta chain) was captured by sequencing in a study of cytotoxic CD8 clonotypes in ibrutinib-treated CLL. Study context: After a median about 13 months on treatment (6 to 36), response samples were drawn.

The sample holds a few counts of this clone. Using immunoSEQ multiplex PCR, the repertoire was profiled, and TCRdb retains in-frame clones only, with some absent. The data show about 120,000 clones, approximately 56% seen once. Germline assignment: CDR1 GTSNPN and CDR2 SVGIG (reference sequence). This CDR3 is built from 11 residues. Trimming took 2 bases from V and 4 from J, leaving 3 bases between them. Cryopreserved PBMCs yielded roughly 2.1 micrograms of genomic DNA for TCR beta libraries. The receptor's source is a human donor with chronic lymphocytic leukemia. This specimen was PBMCs, taken after 24 months of ibrutinib treatment. The rearrangement joins TRBV30 to TRBJ2-1, with no clear D. For the CDR3, the DNA is TGTGCCTGGAGTACATACAATGAGCAGTTCTTC. Protein product: CAWSTYNEQFF.